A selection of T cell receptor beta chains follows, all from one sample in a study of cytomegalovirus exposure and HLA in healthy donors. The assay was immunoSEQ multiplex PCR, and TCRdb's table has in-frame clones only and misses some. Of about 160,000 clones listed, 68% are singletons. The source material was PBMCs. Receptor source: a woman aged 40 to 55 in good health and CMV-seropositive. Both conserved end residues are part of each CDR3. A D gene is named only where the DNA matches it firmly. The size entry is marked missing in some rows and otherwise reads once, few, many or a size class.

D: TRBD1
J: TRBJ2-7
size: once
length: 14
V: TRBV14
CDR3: CASSLGTGGYEQYF
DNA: TGTGCCAGCAGCCTTGGGACAGGGGGCTACGAGCAGTACTTC

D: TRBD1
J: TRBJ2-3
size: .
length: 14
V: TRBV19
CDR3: CASSIQTGADTQYF
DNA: TGTGCCAGTAGTATCCAAACAGGGGCGGATACGCAGTATTTT

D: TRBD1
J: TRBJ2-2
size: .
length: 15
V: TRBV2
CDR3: CASSPWAGGAGELFF
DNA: TGTGCCAGCAGCCCTTGGGCAGGGGGCGCCGGGGAGCTGTTTTTT

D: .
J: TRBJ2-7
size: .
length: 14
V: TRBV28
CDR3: CASSLQTVPYEQYF
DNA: TGTGCCAGCAGTTTACAAACAGTTCCCTACGAGCAGTACTTC

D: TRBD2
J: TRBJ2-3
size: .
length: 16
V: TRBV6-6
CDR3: CASRTSGGRGTDTQYF
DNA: TGTGCCAGCAGAACTAGCGGGGGGCGGGGCACAGATACGCAGTATTTT

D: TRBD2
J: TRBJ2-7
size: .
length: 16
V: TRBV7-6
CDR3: CASSQGLVGSSYEQYF
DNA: TGTGCCAGCAGCCAGGGACTAGTCGGAAGCTCCTACGAGCAGTACTTC

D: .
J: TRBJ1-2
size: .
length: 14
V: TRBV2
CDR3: CASSAQGAGYGYTF
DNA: TGTGCCAGCAGTGCGCAGGGCGCAGGTTATGGCTACACCTTC

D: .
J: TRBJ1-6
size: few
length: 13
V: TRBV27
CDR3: CASSRTVNSPLHF
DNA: TGTGCCAGCAGTAGGACAGTAAATTCACCCCTCCACTTT

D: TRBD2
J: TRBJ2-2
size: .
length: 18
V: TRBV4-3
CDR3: CASSREGLAGAHTGELFF
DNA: TGCGCCAGCAGCCGGGAAGGACTAGCGGGGGCCCACACCGGGGAGCTGTTTTTT

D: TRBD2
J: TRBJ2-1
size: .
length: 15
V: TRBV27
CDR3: CASRGLAGAGSEQFF
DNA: TGTGCCAGCAGAGGACTAGCGGGGGCCGGGAGTGAGCAGTTCTTC

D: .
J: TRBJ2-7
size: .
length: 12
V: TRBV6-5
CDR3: CASSESAYGQYF
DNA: TGTGCCAGTAGTGAATCTGCCTACGGGCAGTACTTC

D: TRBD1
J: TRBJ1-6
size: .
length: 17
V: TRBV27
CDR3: CASSLTGTGFHNSPLHF
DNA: TGTGCCAGCAGTTTAACCGGGACAGGGTTTCATAATTCACCCCTCCACTTT

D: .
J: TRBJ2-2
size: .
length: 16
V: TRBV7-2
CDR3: CASSPRRETRSGELFF
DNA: TGTGCCAGCAGCCCCCGACGGGAGACGAGATCCGGGGAGCTGTTTTTT

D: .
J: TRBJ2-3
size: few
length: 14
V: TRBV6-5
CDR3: CASSYQEDTDTQYF
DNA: TGTGCCAGCAGTTACCAGGAGGACACAGATACGCAGTATTTT

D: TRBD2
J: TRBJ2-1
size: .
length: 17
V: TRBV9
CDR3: CASSGGTSGGHYNEQFF
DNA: TGTGCCAGCAGCGGCGGGACTAGCGGGGGGCATTACAATGAGCAGTTCTTC

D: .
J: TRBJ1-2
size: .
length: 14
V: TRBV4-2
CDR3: CASSQDRTDYGYTF
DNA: TGTGCCAGCAGCCAAGATAGGACTGACTATGGCTACACCTTC

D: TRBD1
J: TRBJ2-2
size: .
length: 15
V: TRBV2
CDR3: CARDLGQGDTGELFF
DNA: TGTGCCAGGGATTTAGGACAGGGGGACACCGGGGAGCTGTTTTTT

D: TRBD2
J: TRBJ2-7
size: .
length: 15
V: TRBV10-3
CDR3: CAITGTSGMEGEQYF
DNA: TGTGCCATCACCGGGACTAGCGGGATGGAGGGCGAGCAGTACTTC

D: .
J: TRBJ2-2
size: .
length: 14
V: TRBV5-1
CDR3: CASSRGQNTGELFF
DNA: TGCGCCAGCAGCAGGGGACAGAACACCGGGGAGCTGTTTTTT

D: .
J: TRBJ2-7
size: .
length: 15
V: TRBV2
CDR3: CASSERQSPSYEQYF
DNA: TGTGCCAGCAGTGAGAGGCAGTCTCCTTCCTACGAGCAGTACTTC

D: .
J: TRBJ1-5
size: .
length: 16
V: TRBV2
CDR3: CASSEALPAVSLPQHF
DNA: TGTGCCAGCAGTGAAGCACTACCCGCGGTCTCTTTGCCCCAGCATTTT

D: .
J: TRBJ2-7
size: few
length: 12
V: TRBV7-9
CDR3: CASSSDIYEQYF
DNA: TGTGCCAGCAGCTCGGACATCTACGAGCAGTACTTC

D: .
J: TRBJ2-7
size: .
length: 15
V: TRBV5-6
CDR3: CASSLEAVSSYEQYF
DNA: TGTGCCAGCAGCTTGGAGGCGGTCAGCTCCTACGAGCAGTACTTC

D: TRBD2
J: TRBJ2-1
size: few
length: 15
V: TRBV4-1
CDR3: CASSQEVAGGCEQFF
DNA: TGCGCCAGCAGCCAAGAGGTAGCGGGAGGTTGTGAGCAGTTCTTC

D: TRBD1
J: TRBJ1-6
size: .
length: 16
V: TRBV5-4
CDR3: CASSSAGTASNSPLHF
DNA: TGTGCCAGCAGCTCCGCCGGGACAGCGTCTAATTCACCCCTCCACTTT